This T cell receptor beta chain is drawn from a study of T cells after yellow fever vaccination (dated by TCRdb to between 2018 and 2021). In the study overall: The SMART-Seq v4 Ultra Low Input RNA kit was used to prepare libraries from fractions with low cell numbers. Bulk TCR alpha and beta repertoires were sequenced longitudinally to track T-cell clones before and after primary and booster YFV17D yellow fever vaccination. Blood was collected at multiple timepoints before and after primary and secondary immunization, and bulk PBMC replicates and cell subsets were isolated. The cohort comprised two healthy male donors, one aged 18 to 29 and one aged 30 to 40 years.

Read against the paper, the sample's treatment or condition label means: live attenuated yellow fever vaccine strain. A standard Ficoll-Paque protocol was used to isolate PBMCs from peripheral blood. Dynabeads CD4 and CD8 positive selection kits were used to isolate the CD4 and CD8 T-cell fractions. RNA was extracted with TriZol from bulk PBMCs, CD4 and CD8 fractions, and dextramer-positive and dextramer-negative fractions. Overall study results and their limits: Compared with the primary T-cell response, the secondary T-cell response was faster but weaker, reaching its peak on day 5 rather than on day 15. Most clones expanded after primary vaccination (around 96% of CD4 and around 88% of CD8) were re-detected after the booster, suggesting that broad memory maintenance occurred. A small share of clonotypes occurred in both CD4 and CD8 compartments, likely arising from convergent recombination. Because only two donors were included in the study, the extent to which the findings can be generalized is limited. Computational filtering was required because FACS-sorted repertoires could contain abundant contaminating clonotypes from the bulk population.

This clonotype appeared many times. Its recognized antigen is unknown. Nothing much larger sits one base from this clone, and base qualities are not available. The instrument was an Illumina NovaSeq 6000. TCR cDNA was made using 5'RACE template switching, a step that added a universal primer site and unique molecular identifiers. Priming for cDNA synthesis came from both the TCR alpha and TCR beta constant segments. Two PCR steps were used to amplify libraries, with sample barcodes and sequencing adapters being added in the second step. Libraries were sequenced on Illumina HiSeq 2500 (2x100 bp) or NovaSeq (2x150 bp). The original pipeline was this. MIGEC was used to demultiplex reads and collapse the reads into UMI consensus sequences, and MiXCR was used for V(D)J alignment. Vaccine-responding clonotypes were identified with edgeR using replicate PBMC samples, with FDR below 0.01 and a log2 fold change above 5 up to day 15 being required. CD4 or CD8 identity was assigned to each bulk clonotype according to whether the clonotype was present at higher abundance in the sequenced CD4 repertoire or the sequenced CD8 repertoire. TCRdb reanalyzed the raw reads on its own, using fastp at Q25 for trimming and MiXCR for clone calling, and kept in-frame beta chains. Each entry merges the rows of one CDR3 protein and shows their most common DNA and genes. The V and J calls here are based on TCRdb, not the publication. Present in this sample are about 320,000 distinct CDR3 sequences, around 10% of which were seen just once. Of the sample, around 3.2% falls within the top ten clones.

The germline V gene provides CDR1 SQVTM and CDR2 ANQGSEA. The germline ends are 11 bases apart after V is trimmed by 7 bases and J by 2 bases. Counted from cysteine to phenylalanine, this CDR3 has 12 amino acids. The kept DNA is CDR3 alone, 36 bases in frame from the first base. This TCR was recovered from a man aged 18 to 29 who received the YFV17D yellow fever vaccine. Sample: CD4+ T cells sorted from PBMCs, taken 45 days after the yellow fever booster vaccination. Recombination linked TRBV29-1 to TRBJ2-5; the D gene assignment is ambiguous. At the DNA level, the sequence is TGCAGCGCCGCCCGGGTTCAAGAGACCCAGTACTTC. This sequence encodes CSAARVQETQYF.